Listed here are 21 T cell receptor beta chains from one sample, sequenced in a study of blood T cell repertoires in COVID-19. The protocol was immunoSEQ multiplex PCR, while the TCRdb copy is restricted to in-frame clones and leaves out a portion. The table has about 7,800 clones, more than 75% seen once. The sequencing sample was made of peripheral blood. Every receptor here comes from an older woman with active COVID-19.

The genes are TRBV11-2 and TRBJ2-1, with 8 bases that match TRBD2. Per the germline V gene, CDR1 is SGHAT and CDR2 is FQNNGV. This CDR3 is built from 15 residues. Trimming removed 5 bases from V and 9 bases from J; junction bases left unmatched: 12. This chain's CDR3 is CASSPGLGRVGEQFF. The CDR3 region has the DNA TGTGCCAGCAGCCCGGGACTAGGAAGGGTCGGTGAGCAGTTCTTC.

V and J are TRBV30 and TRBJ1-3, with unresolved D. V was shortened by 2 bases and J by 1 base, with 9 bases between the two germline ends. The CDR3 length is 14 residues. The germline V gene encodes CDR1 GTSNPN and CDR2 SVGIG (reference sequence). The DNA of the CDR3 is TGTGCCTGGAGTATAACTCGGTCTGGAAACACCATATATTTT. The encoded protein is CAWSITRSGNTIYF.

The chain employs TRBV4-3 and TRBJ1-2, with 7 positions matching TRBD1. CDR1 and CDR2 (germline): LGHNA, YSLEER. The ends lost 0 bases at V and 7 bases at J; junction bases unmatched: 5. There are 14 residues in the CDR3. CDR3 bases: TGCGCCAGCAGCCAAGATCTTAACAGGGGTGGCTACACCTTC. This sequence encodes CASSQDLNRGGYTF.

The genes are TRBV15 and TRBJ2-1; TRBD2 aligns across 8 bases. The CDR3 sequence is 16 residues long. The germline CDR1 and CDR2 sequences are LNHNV and YYDKDF (reference sequence). Unmatched junction bases numbered 9, after V lost 3 bases and J lost 5 bases. CDR3 amino acids: CATSRPYRGGDNEQFF. For the CDR3, the DNA is TGTGCCACCAGCAGGCCCTATCGGGGGGGAGACAATGAGCAGTTCTTC.

This sequence joins TRBV27 and TRBJ1-1, with 8 positions matching TRBD1. The CDR3 totals 15 residues. Germline V CDR1 and CDR2: MNHEY, SMNVEV (reference sequence). Unmatched junction bases numbered 11, after V lost 5 bases and J lost 6 bases. DNA of the CDR3: TGTGCCAGCAGTCCGCGCAGGGGGCGCCTGGCTGAAGCTTTCTTT. Translated: CASSPRRGRLAEAFF.

The genes are TRBV5-4 and TRBJ1-2; D gene unclear. V was pared by 0 bases and J by 6 bases, with 12 bases between. CDR1 and CDR2 (germline): SGHNT, YYREEE (reference sequence). The CDR3 runs 14 residues. The CDR3 region is CASSLAGENHGYTF. For the CDR3, the DNA is TGTGCCAGCAGCTTGGCCGGAGAAAATCATGGCTACACCTTC.

The V call is TRBV28, the J call TRBJ1-4, with D hard to call. This CDR3 region has 11 residues. Germline V CDR1 and CDR2: MDHEN, SYDVKM. V was pared by 6 bases and J by 7 bases, with 6 bases between. The DNA for the CDR3 is TGTGCCAGCAGCCCTCTTGAAAAACTGTTTTTT. Amino acids: CASSPLEKLFF.

J is TRBJ2-7 and V is TRBV7-8; 11 bases fit TRBD2. The CDR3 is 14 amino acids. J gave up 7 bases and V 5 bases, and 7 bases lay outside the gene matches. Per the germline V gene, CDR1 is SGHVS and CDR2 is FQNEAQ. This chain's CDR3 is CASSLSGGAGEQYF. In DNA form, the CDR3 reads TGTGCCAGCAGCCTTAGCGGGGGGGCCGGGGAGCAGTACTTC.

V is TRBV24-1 and J is TRBJ1-4; TRBD1 aligns across 8 bases. CDR1 is KGHDR, CDR2 SFDVKD, per germline. There are 16 residues in the CDR3. With 4 bases clipped from V and 4 bases from J, the junction kept 7 bases outside the gene matches. The CDR3 nucleotides read TGTGCCACCAGTGACCAGGGGGCAGGCCGTAATGAAAAACTGTTTTTT. Protein product: CATSDQGAGRNEKLFF.

This rearrangement joins TRBV10-3 to TRBJ2-6, with D tentatively TRBD1 (6 bases). The CDR3 sequence is 15 residues long. In germline, CDR1 is ENHRY, CDR2 SYGVKD. V lost 8 bases and J 0 bases, leaving 11 bases between the germline ends. CDR3 in amino acids: CAIGTRSSGANVLTF. CDR3 DNA: TGTGCCATCGGGACAAGAAGCTCTGGGGCCAACGTCCTGACTTTC.

V usage is TRBV12-3 or TRBV12-4 and J usage is TRBJ1-4; TRBD1 matches at 8 bases. Losses at the gene ends were 4 bases for V and 8 bases for J; bases not matched to a gene: 3. The CDR3 totals 13 residues. The CDR3 sequence is CASSYRGWEKLFF. The CDR3 bases are TGTGCCAGCAGTTACAGGGGGTGGGAAAAACTGTTTTTT.

The gene calls are TRBV30 and TRBJ1-4, with 7 bases lining up with TRBD1. The CDR3 length is 16 residues. The germline V gene encodes CDR1 GTSNPN and CDR2 SVGIG (reference sequence). Losses at the gene ends were 5 bases for V and 0 bases for J; bases not matched to a gene: 9. The CDR3 bases are TGTGCCTGGGGAAGAGGGGGCGCCTCAACTAATGAAAAACTGTTTTTT. It yields the protein CAWGRGGASTNEKLFF.

The CDR3 loop is CASNRDTEAFF. The CDR3 nucleotides are TGTGCCAGCAACAGGGACACTGAAGCTTTCTTT. The chain combines TRBV2 with TRBJ1-1, with D perhaps TRBD1 (6 bases). This CDR3 comprises 11 residues. Germline CDR1 reads SNHLY; CDR2 reads FYNNEI. Trimming took 7 bases from V and 3 from J, leaving 6 bases between them.

The chain combines TRBV11-2 with TRBJ2-4; the D gene is possibly TRBD2 (5 bases). Germline CDR1 is SGHAT and CDR2 is FQNNGV. This CDR3 is built from 12 residues. The V end lost 3 bases, the J end lost 8 bases, and 8 bases lay between the germline ends. CDR3 residues: CASSFEGYIQYF. The CDR3 bases are TGTGCCAGCAGCTTTGAGGGCTACATTCAGTACTTC.

This chain links TRBV5-1 with TRBJ1-1; 7 bases line up with TRBD1. V lost 0 bases and J lost 4; bases outside the gene matches: 9. Germline CDR1 and CDR2: SGHRS and YFSETQ. The CDR3 extends over 16 amino acids. In DNA, the CDR3 is TGCGCCAGCAGCTTGGACATGGGACAGCCGGGCACTGAAGCTTTCTTT. It codes for CASSLDMGQPGTEAFF.

This chain links TRBV30 with TRBJ2-7; the match to TRBD2 covers 7 bases. The CDR3 consists of 17 residues. Germline CDR1 is GTSNPN and CDR2 is SVGIG (reference sequence). V shed 3 bases and J 2 bases; nucleotides not matched to a gene: 16. This chain's CDR3 is CAWRGPAGREVTYEQYF. In DNA form, the CDR3 reads TGTGCCTGGAGGGGTCCAGCGGGGAGAGAAGTGACCTACGAGCAGTACTTC. The full variable domain, with the rest looked up from reference TRBV30 and TRBJ2-7, is SQTIHQWPATLVQPVGSPLSLECTVEGTSNPNLYWYRQAAGRGLQLLFYSVGIGQISSEVPQNLSASRPQDRQFILSSKKLLLSDSGFYLCAWRGPAGREVTYEQYFGPGTRLTVT.

This clone was seen a handful of times. The chain uses TRBV11-2 and TRBJ1-5, with 7 bases that match TRBD1. V trimming: 5 bases; J trimming: 4 bases; junction bases outside the gene matches: 5. The CDR3 has 14 residues. CDR1 is SGHAT, CDR2 FQNNGV, per germline. The chain's CDR3 is CASSVTGENQPQHF. CDR3 DNA sequence: TGTGCCAGCAGCGTCACAGGGGAGAATCAGCCCCAGCATTTT.

CDR3 in amino acids: CATSRGPSDNSPLHF. For the CDR3, the DNA is TGTGCCACCAGCAGGGGGCCGTCCGATAATTCACCCCTCCACTTT. The chain is built from TRBV15 and TRBJ1-6; D is possibly TRBD1 (5 bases). This CDR3 spans 15 amino acids. V lost 3 bases, J lost 5 bases, and 11 bases lay in between. Per germline, CDR1 LNHNV and CDR2 YYDKDF (reference sequence).

This sequence joins TRBV29-1 and TRBJ1-1; D perhaps matches TRBD1 (5 bases). V was shortened by 8 bases and J by 1 base, with 11 bases between the two germline ends. Germline V gives CDR1 SQVTM, CDR2 ANQGSEA. The CDR3 loop spans 12 amino acids. The CDR3 region is CSSGGGNTEAFF. The CDR3 bases are TGCAGCTCCGGGGGGGGGAACACTGAAGCTTTCTTT.

CDR3 residues: CASSPSTGGDNSPLHF. The CDR3 nucleotides read TGTGCCAGCTCACCGTCGACAGGGGGAGATAATTCACCCCTCCACTTT. This chain joins TRBV18 and TRBJ1-6; TRBD1 agrees at 9 bases. With V trimmed by 3 bases and J by 5 bases, 5 bases remained unmatched. CDR3 size: 16 residues. Germline loops: CDR1 KGHSH, CDR2 LQKENI.

In regard to this clone: The same CDR3 can be traced to other DNA sequences in this sample. V is TRBV7-7 and J is TRBJ2-1; D is undetermined. The CDR3 contains 13 residues. The V and J ends lost 5 bases and 5 bases respectively, with 10 bases between them. Germline V gene sequence: CDR1 SSHAT, CDR2 FNYEAQ (reference sequence). The CDR3 reads CASSPNRDNEQFF. The CDR3 DNA follows: TGTGCCAGCAGCCCAAACAGAGACAATGAGCAGTTCTTC.